One sample yielded the 24 T cell receptor beta chains listed below, sequenced in a study of blood T cell repertoires in COVID-19. TCRdb's table, derived via immunoSEQ multiplex PCR, lists solely in-frame clones and lacks some. The repertoire consists of some 150,000 clones, with 85% to 90% occurring once and the leading ten covering around 15%. Sequenced input: peripheral blood. The origin of the receptors is a woman in her thirties or forties with acute or convalescent COVID-19.

The V gene is TRBV28, the J gene TRBJ1-1; 11 bases are a match to TRBD1. The CDR3 is made up of 16 amino acids. Germline assignment: CDR1 MDHEN and CDR2 SYDVKM. With 6 bases clipped from V and 0 bases from J, the junction kept 6 bases outside the gene matches. The CDR3 nucleotides read TGTGCCAGCAGCTGGGACAGGGGGTCACTGAACACTGAAGCTTTCTTT. It specifies CASSWDRGSLNTEAFF. Drawing the rest from reference TRBV28 and TRBJ1-1, the complete variable domain is DVKVTQSSRYLVKRTGEKVFLECVQDMDHENMFWYRQDPGLGLRLIYFSYDVKMKEKGDIPEGYSVSREKKERFSLILESASTNQTSMYLCASSWDRGSLNTEAFFGQGTRLTVV.

This chain connects TRBV18 to TRBJ2-4; 9 bases line up with TRBD1. The V gene's germline CDR1 is KGHSH and CDR2 LQKENI. The CDR3 sequence is 15 residues long. V lost 5 bases and J lost 7; bases outside the gene matches: 9. CDR3 in DNA: TGTGCCAGCTCAACGGGGATCGACAGGGGGAACATTCAGTACTTC. Its protein product is CASSTGIDRGNIQYF.

The V call is TRBV6-1, the J call TRBJ2-2, with D tentatively TRBD1 (5 bases). V lost 2 bases to trimming and J lost 0 bases, with 7 bases between them. The germline V gene has CDR1 MNHNS and CDR2 SASEGT. The length of the CDR3 is 15 residues. CDR3 protein: CASSEQGSNTGELFF. DNA of the CDR3: TGTGCCAGCAGTGAACAGGGATCGAACACCGGGGAGCTGTTTTTT.

Points on this clone: At one end the junction does not follow the germline gene, possibly because of a read error. The chain links TRBV6-5 to TRBJ2-7, with 7 bases matching TRBD1. CDR3 length: 12 amino acids. Germline loops: CDR1 MNHEY, CDR2 SVGAGI. In nucleotides, the CDR3 is TGTGCCAGCAGCGAGCTGACAGGGATAACGAACTTC. This translates into CASSELTGITNF.

The chain is built from TRBV6-5 and TRBJ1-1; 7 bases line up with TRBD1. Trimming at V came to 3 bases and at J to 0 bases, leaving 4 bases not matched to a gene. The CDR3 has 15 amino acids. Germline V gene sequence: CDR1 MNHEY, CDR2 SVGAGI. The CDR3 spells CASSYTGTVNTEAFF. CDR3 bases: TGTGCCAGCAGTTATACCGGGACAGTGAACACTGAAGCTTTCTTT.

J is TRBJ2-2 and V is TRBV27; TRBD1 might be the D (6 bases). The CDR3 runs to 15 residues. V lost 3 bases and J lost 4, with 12 bases in between. Germline values: CDR1 MNHEY, CDR2 SMNVEV (reference sequence). The CDR3 sequence: CASSFMGAGTGELFF. The CDR3 nucleotides are TGTGCCAGCAGTTTTATGGGGGCAGGCACCGGGGAGCTGTTTTTT.

The rearrangement links TRBV5-1 to TRBJ2-3, with 13 positions matching TRBD2. V shed 0 bases and J 2 bases; nucleotides not matched to a gene: 3. CDR1 and CDR2 from the germline V gene are SGHRS and YFSETQ. The CDR3 loop spans 17 amino acids. This CDR3 reads CASSLGTSGGITDTQYF. CDR3 nucleotide sequence: TGCGCCAGCAGCTTGGGGACTAGCGGGGGAATCACAGATACGCAGTATTTT.

The rearrangement uses TRBV9 and TRBJ1-6; possibly TRBD1 for D (5 bases). Germline V gene sequence: CDR1 SGDLS, CDR2 YYNGEE. V shed 2 bases and J shed 1 base, with 7 bases lying between them. The CDR3 length is 15 residues. The CDR3 here is CASSVGGSYNSPLHF. In DNA, the CDR3 is TGTGCCAGCAGCGTGGGGGGTTCCTATAATTCACCCCTCCACTTT.

The chain has TRBV7-2 and TRBJ2-1; D is perhaps TRBD2 (5 bases). V lost 5 bases and J lost 6, with 14 bases in between. Per the germline V gene, CDR1 is SGHTA and CDR2 is FQGNSA. The CDR3 totals 14 residues. CDR3 in amino acids: CASSVRVGFNEQFF. The CDR3 coding sequence is TGTGCCAGCAGCGTGCGGGTGGGGTTCAATGAGCAGTTCTTC.

The chain couples TRBV6-4 to TRBJ2-1; the match to TRBD2 covers 11 bases. Germline V gene data show CDR1 as MRHNA and CDR2 as SNTAGT. The J segment lost 9 bases and the V segment lost 2 bases, leaving 6 bases of the junction unmatched. CDR3 length: 15 residues. This chain's CDR3 is CASSDNSGGALEQFF. The CDR3 region has the DNA TGTGCCAGCAGTGACAATAGCGGGGGGGCACTTGAGCAGTTCTTC.

V is TRBV19 and J is TRBJ1-1, with a tentative D call TRBD1 (5 bases). The germline CDR1 and CDR2 sequences are LNHDA and SQIVND (reference sequence). This CDR3 has 14 residues. V lost 8 bases, J lost 3 bases, and 16 bases lay in between. CDR3 loop: CASHVSGTYTEAFF. As DNA, the CDR3 is TGTGCCAGTCACGTTTCGGGGACTTACACTGAAGCTTTCTTT.

This chain links TRBV11-2 with TRBJ1-5; D is unclear. Trimming took off 5 bases at V and 5 bases at J, with 10 bases between the two ends. This CDR3 contains 13 residues. The V gene's germline CDR1 is SGHAT and CDR2 FQNNGV. The CDR3 coding sequence is TGTGCCAGCAGCCTAGCCCATCATCAGCCCCAGCATTTT. Its protein product is CASSLAHHQPQHF.

The V and J genes are TRBV27 and TRBJ1-5; TRBD1 matches at 7 bases. Looked up from germline, CDR1 is MNHEY and CDR2 is SMNVEV (reference sequence). After removal of 4 bases from V and 3 bases from J, the junction contained 6 bases not matched to a gene. The CDR3 is made up of 15 amino acids. The CDR3 nucleotides read TGTGCCAGCAGTTCCGACAGGGATGACAATCAGCCCCAGCATTTT. Amino acid sequence: CASSSDRDDNQPQHF.

The sample holds a few counts of this clone. This rearrangement joins TRBV5-1 to TRBJ1-6; TRBD1 might be the D (6 bases). The CDR3 contains 13 residues. Germline V gene sequence: CDR1 SGHRS, CDR2 YFSETQ. Deletions cut 6 bases from V and 8 bases from J, with 12 bases between. The CDR3 sequence: CASTDRQDSPLHF. Here the CDR3 DNA reads TGCGCCAGCACCGACCGACAGGATTCACCCCTCCACTTT.

The chain employs TRBV29-1 and TRBJ1-1, with a possible D match to TRBD1 (6 bases). CDR1 and CDR2 (germline): SQVTM, ANQGSEA. This CDR3 has 13 residues. V lost 6 bases and J lost 4, with 15 bases in between. The DNA of the CDR3 is TGCAGCGTAGCAGGGGTGGGTAGCACTGAAGCTTTCTTT. Protein sequence: CSVAGVGSTEAFF.

CDR3 region: CASSPGQGGYTF. DNA for the CDR3: TGTGCCAGCAGTCCGGGACAGGGGGGCTACACCTTC. This rearrangement joins TRBV6-5 to TRBJ1-2; 10 bases fit TRBD1. CDR3 length: 12 amino acids. With 5 bases clipped from V and 8 bases from J, the junction kept 2 bases outside the gene matches. Germline loops: CDR1 MNHEY, CDR2 SVGAGI.

J is TRBJ2-3 and V is TRBV24-1; no clear D gene. The V end lost 5 bases, the J end lost 1 base, and 3 bases lay between the germline ends. Germline V gene sequence: CDR1 KGHDR, CDR2 SFDVKD. The CDR3 loop spans 12 amino acids. CDR3 DNA sequence: TGTGCCACCAGTGTCGGCACAGATACGCAGTATTTT. Amino acid sequence: CATSVGTDTQYF.

In this sample, this clone turned up once. The rearrangement links TRBV25-1 to TRBJ1-2; TRBD1 agrees at 9 bases. CDR3 length: 12 amino acids. Germline lookup yields CDR1 MGHDK and CDR2 SYGVNS. Trimming took 4 bases from V and 8 from J; bases not matched to a gene: 2. DNA for the CDR3: TGTGCCAGCAGTGGAACAGGGGGCGGCTACACCTTC. As protein: CASSGTGGGYTF.

The chain joins TRBV2 to TRBJ2-1, with 11 bases aligning to TRBD2. The CDR3 is 14 residues long. Germline trimming cut 4 bases from V and 7 bases from J; bases unmatched to any gene: 3. Germline-derived CDR1 and CDR2 are SNHLY and FYNNEI. The DNA of the CDR3 is TGTGCCAGCAGTGTAGCGGGGGGGACGAATGAGCAGTTCTTC. The encoded protein is CASSVAGGTNEQFF.

This chain joins TRBV5-6 and TRBJ1-3; the D is unclear. From germline, CDR1 is SGHDT and CDR2 YYEEEE. V shed 5 bases and J shed 7 bases, with 10 bases lying between them. This CDR3 is built from 12 residues. The CDR3 is CASSSYLNTIYF. In DNA form, the CDR3 reads TGTGCCAGCAGTTCTTATCTGAACACCATATATTTT.

V and J are TRBV11-2 and TRBJ1-5; D is unresolved. The germline V gene has CDR1 SGHAT and CDR2 FQNNGV. The CDR3 has 10 amino acids. The V gene lost 5 bases and the J gene lost 9 bases, with 5 bases spanning the gap. CDR3 nucleotide sequence: TGTGCCAGCAGCCTACGGCCCCAGCATTTT. Amino acids: CASSLRPQHF.

The chain links TRBV30 to TRBJ1-6; D is possibly TRBD1 (5 bases). The germline V gene has CDR1 GTSNPN and CDR2 SVGIG (reference sequence). The CDR3 totals 14 residues. V lost 8 bases and J 0 bases, leaving 11 bases between the germline ends. This CDR3 reads CARGEDSYNSPLHF. The CDR3, as DNA: TGTGCCCGGGGGGAGGACTCCTATAATTCACCCCTCCACTTT.

The chain recombines TRBV10-1 with TRBJ2-2; 8 bases map to TRBD1. Germline CDR1 and CDR2: WNHNN and SYGVQD (reference sequence). The CDR3 loop spans 17 amino acids. J lost 2 bases, V lost 2 bases, and 7 bases had no gene match. CDR3 loop: CASSEKAGQDNTGELFF. CDR3 sequence (DNA): TGCGCCAGCAGTGAGAAGGCGGGACAGGATAACACCGGGGAGCTGTTTTTT.

The gene calls are TRBV30 and TRBJ2-7; 12 bases fit TRBD2. CDR3 length: 13 residues. Germline V CDR1 and CDR2: GTSNPN, SVGIG (reference sequence). Trimming removed 5 bases from V and 6 bases from J; junction bases left unmatched: 5. CDR3 region: CAWGLAGFSEQYF. In nucleotides, the CDR3 is TGTGCCTGGGGACTAGCGGGATTTAGCGAGCAGTACTTC.